The 8 T cell receptor beta chains given below trace back to one sample, sequenced in a study of T cells expressing NK-cell markers. TCRdb processed the 5' RACE reads again and assigns one entry to each CDR3 protein, with no DNA. The sample holds 350,000 to 400,000 distinct CDR3 sequences. The sample taken for sequencing was blood T cells: a sorted CD56 or NKG2C T cell subset, CD4+ or CD8+ T cells, or bulk PBMC T cells (not recorded which). The receptors originated from a woman between 45 and 60 years old in good health.

This chain joins TRBV20-1 and TRBJ2-1; TCRdb outputs TRBD2, but without DNA this stays unchecked. The CDR3 length is 15 residues. Germline V gene sequence: CDR1 DFQATT, CDR2 SNEGSKA (reference sequence). CDR3 loop: CSAREWTSDRNEQFF.

V usage is TRBV12-3 or TRBV12-4 and J usage is TRBJ2-6; TCRdb proposes TRBD1, but this gene call is untestable without DNA. CDR3 length equals 19 residues. The CDR3 loop reads CASSFRAALQPSGANVLTF.

The chain joins TRBV24-1 to TRBJ2-5; TCRdb indicates TRBD2, and absent DNA this call remains unverified. Looked up from germline, CDR1 is KGHDR and CDR2 is SFDVKD. The CDR3 spans 13 residues. The CDR3 sequence is CATGREGQETQYF.

The CDR3 protein is CSAPMTPTDTQYF. The chain links TRBV20-1 to TRBJ2-3. Germline V CDR1 and CDR2: DFQATT, SNEGSKA (reference sequence). The CDR3 length is 13 residues.

The V call is TRBV6-2 or TRBV6-3, the J call TRBJ1-2. Germline V gene sequence: CDR1 MNHEY, CDR2 SVGEGT. There are 13 residues in the CDR3. The CDR3 spells CASSLPGTTGYTF.

The chain carries TRBV12-3 or TRBV12-4 and TRBJ2-7; TCRdb picks TRBD2, but there is no DNA to check that call. The CDR3 has 15 amino acids. CDR3 amino acids: CASSLSSGSIYEQYF.

This chain links TRBV12-5 with TRBJ2-3. The CDR3 extends over 14 amino acids. The germline CDR1 and CDR2 sequences are LGHNT and FRNRAP. CDR3 in amino acids: CASTAPHLTDTQYF.

The chain combines TRBV3-1 with TRBJ2-1; as DNA is missing, the TRBD2 call by TCRdb cannot be tested. Germline V gives CDR1 LGHDT, CDR2 YNNKEL (reference sequence). The CDR3 contains 15 residues. The CDR3 sequence is CASSQAHGVQWEQFF.